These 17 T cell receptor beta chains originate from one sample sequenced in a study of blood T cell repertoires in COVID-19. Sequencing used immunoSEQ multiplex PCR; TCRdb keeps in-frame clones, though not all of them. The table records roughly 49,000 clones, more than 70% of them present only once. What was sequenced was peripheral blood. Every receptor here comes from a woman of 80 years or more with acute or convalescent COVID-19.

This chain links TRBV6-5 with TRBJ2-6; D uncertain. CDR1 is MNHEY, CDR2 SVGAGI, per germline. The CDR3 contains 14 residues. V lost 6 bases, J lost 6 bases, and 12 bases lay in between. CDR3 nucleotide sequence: TGTGCCAGCAGACGTACTGGAGAGGCCAACGTCCTGACTTTC. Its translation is CASRRTGEANVLTF.

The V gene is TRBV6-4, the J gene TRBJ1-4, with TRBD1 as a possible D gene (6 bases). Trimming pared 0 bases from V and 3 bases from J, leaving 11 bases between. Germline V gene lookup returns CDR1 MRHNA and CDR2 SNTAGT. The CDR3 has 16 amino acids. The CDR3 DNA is TGTGCCAGCAGTGACTCGGTGGGGGCAGCTAATGAAAAACTGTTTTTT. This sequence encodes CASSDSVGAANEKLFF.

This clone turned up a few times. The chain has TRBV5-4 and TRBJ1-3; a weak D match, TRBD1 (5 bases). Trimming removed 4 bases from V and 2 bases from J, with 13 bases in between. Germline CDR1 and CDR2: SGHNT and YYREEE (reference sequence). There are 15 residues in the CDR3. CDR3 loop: CASSDPRVTGNTIYF. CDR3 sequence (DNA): TGTGCCAGCAGCGACCCCAGGGTAACTGGAAACACCATATATTTT.

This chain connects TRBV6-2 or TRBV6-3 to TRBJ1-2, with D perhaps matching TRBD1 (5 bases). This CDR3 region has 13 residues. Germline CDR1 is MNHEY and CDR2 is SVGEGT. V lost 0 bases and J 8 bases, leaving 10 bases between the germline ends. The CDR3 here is CASSYSQGGGYTF. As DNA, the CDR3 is TGTGCCAGCAGTTACTCGCAGGGTGGCGGCTACACCTTC.

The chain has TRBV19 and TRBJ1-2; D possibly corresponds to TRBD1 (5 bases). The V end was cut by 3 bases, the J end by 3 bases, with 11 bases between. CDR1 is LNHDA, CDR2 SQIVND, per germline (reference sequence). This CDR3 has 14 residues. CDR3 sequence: CASSIGGLDYGYTF. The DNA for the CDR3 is TGTGCCAGTAGTATCGGGGGATTAGACTATGGCTACACCTTC.

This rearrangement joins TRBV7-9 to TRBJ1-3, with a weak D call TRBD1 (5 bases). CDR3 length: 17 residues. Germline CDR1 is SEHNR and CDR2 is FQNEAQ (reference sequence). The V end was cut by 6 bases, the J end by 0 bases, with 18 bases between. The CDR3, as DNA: TGTGCCAGCAGATTTCCCATAGACAGTTCCTCTGGAAACACCATATATTTT. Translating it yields CASRFPIDSSSGNTIYF.

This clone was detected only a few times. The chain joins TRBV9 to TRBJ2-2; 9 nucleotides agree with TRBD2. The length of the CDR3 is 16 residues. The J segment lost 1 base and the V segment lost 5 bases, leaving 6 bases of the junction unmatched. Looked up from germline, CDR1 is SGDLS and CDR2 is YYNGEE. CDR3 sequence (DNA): TGTGCCAGCAGTGCTATTAGCGGGGGGAACACCGGGGAGCTGTTTTTT. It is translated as CASSAISGGNTGELFF.

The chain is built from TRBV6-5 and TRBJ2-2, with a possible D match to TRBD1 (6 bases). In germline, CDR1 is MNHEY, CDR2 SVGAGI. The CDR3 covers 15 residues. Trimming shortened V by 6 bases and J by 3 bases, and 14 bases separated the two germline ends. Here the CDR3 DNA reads TGTGCCAGCAGGAAACAGGGTTTAGACACCGGGGAGCTGTTTTTT. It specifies CASRKQGLDTGELFF.

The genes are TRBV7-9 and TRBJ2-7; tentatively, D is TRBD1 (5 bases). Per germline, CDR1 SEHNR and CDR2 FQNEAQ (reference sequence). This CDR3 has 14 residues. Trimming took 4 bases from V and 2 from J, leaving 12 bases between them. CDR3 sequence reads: CASSYSKGPYEQYF. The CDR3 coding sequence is TGTGCCAGCAGCTATAGCAAGGGGCCCTACGAGCAGTACTTC.

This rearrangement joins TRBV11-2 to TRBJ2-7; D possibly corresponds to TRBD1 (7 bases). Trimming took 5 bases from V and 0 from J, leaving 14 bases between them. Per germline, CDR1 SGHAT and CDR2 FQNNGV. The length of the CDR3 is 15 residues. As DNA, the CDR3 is TGTGCCAGCAGCCCCCAGGGGGGCCCCTCCTACGAGCAGTACTTC. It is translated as CASSPQGGPSYEQYF.

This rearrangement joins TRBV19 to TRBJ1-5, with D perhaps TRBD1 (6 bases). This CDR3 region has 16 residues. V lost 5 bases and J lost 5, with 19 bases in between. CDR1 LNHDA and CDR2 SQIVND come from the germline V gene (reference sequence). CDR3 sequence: CASSSTGRGLHQPQHF. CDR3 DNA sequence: TGTGCCAGTAGTTCCACAGGGAGGGGTCTACATCAGCCCCAGCATTTT.

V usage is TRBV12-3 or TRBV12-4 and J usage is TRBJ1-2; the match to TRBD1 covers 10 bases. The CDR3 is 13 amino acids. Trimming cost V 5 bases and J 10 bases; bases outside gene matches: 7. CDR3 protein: CASSPGDRGIYTF. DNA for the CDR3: TGTGCCAGCAGTCCCGGGGACAGGGGCATCTACACCTTC.

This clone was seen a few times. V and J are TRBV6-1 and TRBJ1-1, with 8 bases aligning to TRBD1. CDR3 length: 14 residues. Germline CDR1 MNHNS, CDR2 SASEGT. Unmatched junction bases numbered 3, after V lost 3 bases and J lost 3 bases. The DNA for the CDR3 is TGTGCCAGCAGTGACAGGGGGCTGGACACTGAAGCTTTCTTT. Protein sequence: CASSDRGLDTEAFF.

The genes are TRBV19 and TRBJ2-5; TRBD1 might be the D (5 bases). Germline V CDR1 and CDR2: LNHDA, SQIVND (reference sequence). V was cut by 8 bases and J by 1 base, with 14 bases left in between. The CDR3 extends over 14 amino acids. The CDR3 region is CASQKQVSQETQYF. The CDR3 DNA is TGTGCCAGTCAGAAACAGGTCAGCCAAGAGACCCAGTACTTC. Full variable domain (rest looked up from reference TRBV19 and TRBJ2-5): DGGITQSPKYLFRKEGQNVTLSCEQNLNHDAMYWYRQDPGQGLRLIYYSQIVNDFQKGDIAEGYSVSREKKESFPLTVTSAQKNPTAFYLCASQKQVSQETQYFGPGTRLLVL.

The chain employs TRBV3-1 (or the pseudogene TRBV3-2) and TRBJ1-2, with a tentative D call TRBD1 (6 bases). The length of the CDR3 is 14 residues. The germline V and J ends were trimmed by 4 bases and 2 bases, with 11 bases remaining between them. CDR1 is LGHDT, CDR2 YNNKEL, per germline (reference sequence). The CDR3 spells CASSPGHTNYGYTF. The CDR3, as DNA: TGTGCCAGCAGCCCGGGACATACAAACTATGGCTACACCTTC.

CDR3 region: CASSISGLVIEAGAFF. CDR3 coding DNA: TGTGCCAGTAGTATATCAGGGTTAGTTATCGAGGCCGGGGCTTTCTTT. The chain carries TRBV19 and TRBJ1-1; weak D call: TRBD1 (5 bases). Trimming left V 2 bases short and J 11 bases short, with 24 bases between. Per germline, CDR1 LNHDA and CDR2 SQIVND (reference sequence). This CDR3 spans 16 amino acids.

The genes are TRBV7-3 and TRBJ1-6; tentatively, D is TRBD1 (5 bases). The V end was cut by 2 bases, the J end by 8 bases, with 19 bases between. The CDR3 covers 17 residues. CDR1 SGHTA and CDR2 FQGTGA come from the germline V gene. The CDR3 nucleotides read TGTGCCAGCAGCTTATCGGCCGTGGGGCAGTTTTATTCACCCCTCCACTTT. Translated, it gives CASSLSAVGQFYSPLHF.